This TCR beta chain was captured by sequencing in a study of cytomegalovirus exposure and HLA in healthy donors. Background on the study: The roughly 670 first-cohort repertoires and the 95 to 150 validation repertoires shared the same platform, a later analysis reported.

The V end was cut by 3 bases, the J end by 2 bases, with 5 bases between. Looked up from germline, CDR1 is MGHDK and CDR2 is SYGVNS. This CDR3 spans 13 amino acids. This table comes from immunoSEQ multiplex PCR, and its TCRdb copy is limited to in-frame clones, with some not included. In the table there are tens of thousands of clones, roughly 94% of which are singletons. The rearrangement uses TRBV25-1 and TRBJ2-4, with D unclear. This TCR was sampled from a man younger than 35 in good health and CMV-seronegative. What was sequenced was PBMCs. CDR3 coding DNA: TGTGCCAGCAGTGACTATACCAAAAACATTCAGTACTTC. This translates into CASSDYTKNIQYF.